What follows is one TCR beta chain and its context. Germline V gene lookup returns CDR1 SGDLS and CDR2 YYNGEE. This CDR3 has 16 residues. V was trimmed by 0 bases and J by 2 bases, leaving 13 bases between them. Under the authors' procedure: Researchers report that nucleated cell counts were estimated from reference gene primer amplification. Produced via immunoSEQ multiplex PCR; TCRdb's table is partial and in-frame only. The DNA gave D and trimming, while V, J and clone size come from that table. This table has tens of thousands of clones, 76% appearing once. This sample was included in a study of blood T cell repertoires in COVID-19. Study-wide context: Collection of acute and convalescent COVID-19 samples took place in the United States, Italy and Spain. PBMCs, B-cell-depleted T cells, or T cells were the source of the cDNA or gDNA that made up the material.

The chain combines TRBV9 with TRBJ2-3; possible D gene TRBD2, 6 bases. The sequencing sample was made of peripheral blood. The receptor comes from a man aged 45-65 years with active or convalescent COVID-19. DNA for the CDR3: TGTGCCAGCAGCGTAGGTGTCAGGAGGGTCACAGATACGCAGTATTTT. It encodes CASSVGVRRVTDTQYF.